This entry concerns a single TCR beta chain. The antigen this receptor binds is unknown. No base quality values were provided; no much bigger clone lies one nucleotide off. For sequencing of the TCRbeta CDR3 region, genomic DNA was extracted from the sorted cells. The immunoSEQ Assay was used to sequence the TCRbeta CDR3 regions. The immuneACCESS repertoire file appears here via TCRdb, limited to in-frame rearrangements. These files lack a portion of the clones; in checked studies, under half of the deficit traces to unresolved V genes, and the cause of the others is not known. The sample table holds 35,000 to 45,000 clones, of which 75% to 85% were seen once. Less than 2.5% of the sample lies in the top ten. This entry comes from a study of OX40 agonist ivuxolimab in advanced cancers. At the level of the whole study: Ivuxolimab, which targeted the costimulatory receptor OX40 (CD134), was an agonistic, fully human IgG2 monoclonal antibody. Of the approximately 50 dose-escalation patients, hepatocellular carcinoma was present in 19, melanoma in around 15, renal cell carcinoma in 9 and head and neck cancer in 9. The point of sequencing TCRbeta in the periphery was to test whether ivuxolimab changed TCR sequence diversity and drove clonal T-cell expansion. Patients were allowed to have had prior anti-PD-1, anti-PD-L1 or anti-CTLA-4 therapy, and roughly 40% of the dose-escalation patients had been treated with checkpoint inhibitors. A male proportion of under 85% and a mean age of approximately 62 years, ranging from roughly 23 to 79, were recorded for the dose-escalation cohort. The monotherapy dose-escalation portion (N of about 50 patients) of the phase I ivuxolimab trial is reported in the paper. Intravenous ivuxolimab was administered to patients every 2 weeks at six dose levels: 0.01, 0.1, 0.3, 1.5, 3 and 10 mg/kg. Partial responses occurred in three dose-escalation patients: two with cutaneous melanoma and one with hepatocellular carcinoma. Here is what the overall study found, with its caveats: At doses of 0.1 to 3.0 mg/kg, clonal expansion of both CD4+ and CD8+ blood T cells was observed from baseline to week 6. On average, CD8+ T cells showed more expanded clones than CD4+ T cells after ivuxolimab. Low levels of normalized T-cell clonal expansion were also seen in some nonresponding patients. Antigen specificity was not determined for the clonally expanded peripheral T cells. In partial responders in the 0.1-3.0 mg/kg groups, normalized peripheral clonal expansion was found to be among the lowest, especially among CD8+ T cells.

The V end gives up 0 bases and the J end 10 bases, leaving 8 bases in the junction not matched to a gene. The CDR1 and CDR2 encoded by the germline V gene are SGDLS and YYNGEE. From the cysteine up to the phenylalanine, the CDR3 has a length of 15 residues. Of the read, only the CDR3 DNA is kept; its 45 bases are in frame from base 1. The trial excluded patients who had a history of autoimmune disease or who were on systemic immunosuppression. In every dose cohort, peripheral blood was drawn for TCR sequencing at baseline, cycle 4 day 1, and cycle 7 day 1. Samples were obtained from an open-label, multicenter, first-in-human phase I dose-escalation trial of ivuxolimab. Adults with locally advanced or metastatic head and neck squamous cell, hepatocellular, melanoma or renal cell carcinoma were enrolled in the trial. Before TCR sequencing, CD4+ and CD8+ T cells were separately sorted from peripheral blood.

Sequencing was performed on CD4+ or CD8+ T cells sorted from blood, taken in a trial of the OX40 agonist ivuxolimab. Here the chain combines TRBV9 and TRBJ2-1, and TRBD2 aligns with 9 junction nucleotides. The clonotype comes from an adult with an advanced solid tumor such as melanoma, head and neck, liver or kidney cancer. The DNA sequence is TGTGCCAGCAGCGTAGTGGCGGGAGGGCCTATGGAGCAGTTCTTC. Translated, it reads CASSVVAGGPMEQFF.